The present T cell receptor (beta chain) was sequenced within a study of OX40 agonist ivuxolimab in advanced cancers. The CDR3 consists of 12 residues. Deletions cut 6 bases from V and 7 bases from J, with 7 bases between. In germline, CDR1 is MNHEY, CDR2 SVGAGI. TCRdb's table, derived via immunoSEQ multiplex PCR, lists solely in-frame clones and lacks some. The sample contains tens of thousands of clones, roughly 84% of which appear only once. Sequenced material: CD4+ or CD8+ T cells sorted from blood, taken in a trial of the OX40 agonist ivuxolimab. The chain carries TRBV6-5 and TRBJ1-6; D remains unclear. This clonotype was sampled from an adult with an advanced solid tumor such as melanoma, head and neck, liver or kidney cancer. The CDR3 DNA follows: TGTGCCAGCAGGGGGAGGAATTCACCCCTCCACTTT. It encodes CASRGRNSPLHF.